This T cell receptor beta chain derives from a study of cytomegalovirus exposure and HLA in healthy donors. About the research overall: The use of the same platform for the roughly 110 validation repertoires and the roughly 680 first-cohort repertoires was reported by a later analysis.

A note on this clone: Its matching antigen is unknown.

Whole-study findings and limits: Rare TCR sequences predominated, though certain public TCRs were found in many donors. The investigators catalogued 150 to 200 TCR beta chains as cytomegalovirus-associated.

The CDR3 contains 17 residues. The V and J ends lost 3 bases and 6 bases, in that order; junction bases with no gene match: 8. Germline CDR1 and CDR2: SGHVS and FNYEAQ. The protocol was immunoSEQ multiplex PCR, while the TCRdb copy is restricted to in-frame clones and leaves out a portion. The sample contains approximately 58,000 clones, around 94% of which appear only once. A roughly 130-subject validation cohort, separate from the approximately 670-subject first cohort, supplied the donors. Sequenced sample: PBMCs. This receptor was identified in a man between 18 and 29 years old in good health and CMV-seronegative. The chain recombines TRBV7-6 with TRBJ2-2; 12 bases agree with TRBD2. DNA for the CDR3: TGTGCCAGCAGCTTCGACCGACTAGCGGGAGTCCCCGGGGAGCTGTTTTTT. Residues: CASSFDRLAGVPGELFF.